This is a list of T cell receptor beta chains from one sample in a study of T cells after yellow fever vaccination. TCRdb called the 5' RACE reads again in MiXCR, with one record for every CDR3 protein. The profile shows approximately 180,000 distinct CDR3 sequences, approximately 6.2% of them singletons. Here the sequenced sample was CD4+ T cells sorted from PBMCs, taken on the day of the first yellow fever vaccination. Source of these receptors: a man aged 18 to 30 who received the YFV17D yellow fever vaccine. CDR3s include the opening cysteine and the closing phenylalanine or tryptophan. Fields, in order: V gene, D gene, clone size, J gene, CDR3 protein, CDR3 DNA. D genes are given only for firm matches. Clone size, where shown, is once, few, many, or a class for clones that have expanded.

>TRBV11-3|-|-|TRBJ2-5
CASSFHGQQETQYF
TGTGCCAGCAGCTTCCACGGACAGCAAGAGACCCAGTACTTC
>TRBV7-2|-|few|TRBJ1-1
CASSLLEVYTEAFF
TGTGCCAGCAGCTTATTAGAAGTATACACTGAAGCTTTCTTT
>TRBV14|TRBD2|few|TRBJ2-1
CASSQDRWRGIGEQFF
TGTGCCAGCAGCCAAGATAGATGGCGGGGGATCGGTGAGCAGTTCTTC
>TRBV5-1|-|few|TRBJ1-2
CASSLVGARGYTF
TGCGCCAGCAGCTTGGTAGGGGCGCGAGGCTACACCTTC
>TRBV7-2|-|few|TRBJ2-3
CASSLAHTDTQYF
TGTGCCAGCAGCTTAGCGCACACAGATACGCAGTATTTT
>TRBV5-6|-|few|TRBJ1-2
CASSLDIRGYTF
TGTGCCAGCAGCTTGGATATACGTGGCTACACCTTC
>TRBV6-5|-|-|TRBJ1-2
CASSYSSSGSGGASYGYTF
TGTGCCAGCAGTTACTCGTCCTCCGGGAGCGGGGGCGCGAGTTATGGCTACACCTTC
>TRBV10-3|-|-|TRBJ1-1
CAISERPGGAEAFF
TGTGCCATCAGTGAACGCCCCGGCGGTGCTGAAGCTTTCTTT
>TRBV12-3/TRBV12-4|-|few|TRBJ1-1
CASSMEPLRSTEAFF
TGTGCCAGCAGTATGGAACCACTCAGGAGCACTGAAGCTTTCTTT
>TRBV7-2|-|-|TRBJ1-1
CASSARYGNTEAFF
TGTGCCAGCAGCGCCAGATATGGGAACACTGAAGCTTTCTTT
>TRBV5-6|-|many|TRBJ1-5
CASSVGAGMQPQHF
TGTGCCAGCAGCGTGGGGGCGGGGATGCAGCCCCAGCATTTT
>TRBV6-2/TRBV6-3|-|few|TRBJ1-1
CASSSPQGGGPGTEAFF
TGTGCCAGCAGTTCCCCACAGGGAGGGGGTCCTGGTACTGAAGCTTTCTTT
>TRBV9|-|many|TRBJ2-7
CASSRTGSSYEQYF
TGTGCCAGCAGTCGTACAGGGAGCTCCTACGAGCAGTACTTC
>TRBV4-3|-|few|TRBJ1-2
CASSRAPDVGYGYTF
TGCGCCAGCAGCCGGGCCCCAGACGTGGGATATGGCTACACCTTC
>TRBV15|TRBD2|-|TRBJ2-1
CATSRDGTGGDNEQFF
TGTGCCACCAGCAGAGATGGAACGGGGGGGGACAATGAGCAGTTCTTC
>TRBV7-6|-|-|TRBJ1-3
CASSLEWGAGNTIYF
TGTGCCAGCAGCTTAGAATGGGGTGCTGGAAACACCATATATTTT
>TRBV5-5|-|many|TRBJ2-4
CASSLVGVVAKNIQYF
TGTGCCAGCAGCTTGGTAGGCGTCGTAGCCAAAAACATTCAGTACTTC
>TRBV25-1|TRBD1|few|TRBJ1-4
CASSPGQHNEKLFF
TGTGCCAGCAGCCCGGGACAGCATAATGAAAAACTGTTTTTT
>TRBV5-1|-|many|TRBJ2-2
CASSFSRQDGELFF
TGCGCCAGCAGCTTTTCACGGCAAGACGGGGAGCTGTTTTTT
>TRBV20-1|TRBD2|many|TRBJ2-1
CSASRGGYNEQFF
TGCAGTGCTAGTCGGGGGGGGTACAATGAGCAGTTCTTC
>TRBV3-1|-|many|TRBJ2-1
CASSQGPAPGNEQFF
TGTGCCAGCAGCCAAGGTCCCGCGCCCGGGAATGAGCAGTTCTTC
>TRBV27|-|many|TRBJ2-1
CASSPIPGEQFF
TGTGCCAGCAGTCCCATCCCCGGGGAGCAGTTCTTC
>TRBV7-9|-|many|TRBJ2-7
CASSLITGRPSYEQYF
TGTGCCAGCAGCTTAATCACCGGACGTCCCTCCTACGAGCAGTACTTC
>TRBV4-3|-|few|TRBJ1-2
CASSQDPRQNYGYTF
TGCGCCAGCAGCCAAGACCCTCGACAGAACTATGGCTACACCTTC
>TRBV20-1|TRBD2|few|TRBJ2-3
CSANSASGGRTDTQYF
TGCAGTGCTAACTCGGCTAGCGGGGGGCGCACAGATACGCAGTATTTT
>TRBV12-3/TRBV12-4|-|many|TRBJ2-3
CASSKRSSTSGDTQYF
TGTGCCAGCAGTAAACGCTCTAGCACATCTGGAGATACGCAGTATTTT
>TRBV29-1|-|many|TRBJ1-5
CSVSDPNQPQHF
TGCAGCGTTTCAGATCCTAATCAGCCCCAGCATTTT
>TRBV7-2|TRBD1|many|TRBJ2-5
CASSFDRGTTETQYF
TGTGCCAGCAGTTTCGACAGGGGGACGACGGAGACCCAGTACTTC
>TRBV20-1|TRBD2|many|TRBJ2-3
CSADGAGGTDTQYF
TGCAGTGCTGACGGAGCGGGGGGCACAGATACGCAGTATTTT
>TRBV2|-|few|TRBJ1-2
CASSENGYGYTF
TGTGCCAGCAGTGAGAATGGTTATGGCTACACCTTC
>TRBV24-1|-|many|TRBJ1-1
CAIPRAWNTEAFF
TGTGCCATCCCTAGGGCGTGGAACACTGAAGCTTTCTTT
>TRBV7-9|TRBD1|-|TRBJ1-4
CASSPGPRGTNEKLFF
TGTGCCAGCAGCCCTGGGCCCAGGGGGACTAATGAAAAACTGTTTTTT
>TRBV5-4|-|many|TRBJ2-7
CASSLRNEQYF
TGTGCCAGCAGCTTGAGAAACGAGCAGTACTTC
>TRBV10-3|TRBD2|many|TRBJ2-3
CAISDAGGSTDTQYF
TGTGCCATCAGTGATGCGGGGGGGAGCACAGATACGCAGTATTTT
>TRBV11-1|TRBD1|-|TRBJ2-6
CASSPDRGHDSSGANVLTF
TGTGCCAGCAGCCCGGACAGGGGGCATGATTCCTCTGGGGCCAACGTCCTGACTTTC
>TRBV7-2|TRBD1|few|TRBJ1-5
CASSLGQGIQPQHF
TGTGCCAGCAGCTTGGGACAGGGCATACAGCCCCAGCATTTT